This T cell receptor (beta chain) is from a study of blood T cells in healthy people across ages. Germline lookup yields CDR1 MGHDK and CDR2 SYGVNS. The length of the CDR3 is 12 residues. Findings of the study overall: Investigators treated diversity estimates from one million T cells as underestimates. Percentage of naive T cells showed a strong correlation with TCR beta diversity.

This clonotype was picked up one time. Its matching antigen is unknown. Ranging in age from roughly 6 to 95, the donors were healthy Caucasian individuals from Russia. Sample-barcoded 5' priming and a J-beta primer mix drove a second PCR of roughly 6 to 12 cycles. Tags on each cDNA molecule came from a template-switch adaptor with 12 random nucleotides. One entry per CDR3 protein results from TCRdb running MiXCR on the 5' RACE reads. This table has about 650,000 distinct CDR3 sequences, approximately 52% appearing once. The clonotype originates from a woman of 80 years or more in good health. This chain joins TRBV25-1 and TRBJ2-7; D is unclear. The assigned J gene may be wrong: the sequence end matches TRBJ2-5 better. Sequencing was carried out using blood. CDR3 in amino acids: CASSENWETQYF. The CDR3 nucleotides read TGTGCCAGCAGTGAAAACTGGGAGACCCAGTACTTC.